One and the same sample provided the 6 T cell receptor beta chains below, sequenced in a study of T cells in Graves' hyperthyroidism and ophthalmopathy. Amplified TCR beta CDR3 regions came from RNA transcripts. The HTBI primer set drove a first-round RT-PCR of the TCR CDR3. MiXCR, run by TCRdb on the multiplex PCR reads, gives a single entry per CDR3 protein. The sample holds roughly 660,000 distinct CDR3 sequences, 17% seen once. Sequenced material: blood. Receptors originate from a man aged 45-65 years with Graves' hyperthyroidism.

This clonotype was found a few times. CDR3 nucleotide sequence: TGTGCCAGCGGCGGGACTAGCGGCACCGGGGAGCTGTTTTTT. Amino acid sequence: CASGGTSGTGELFF. The V and J genes are TRBV5-4 and TRBJ2-2; 11 bases line up with TRBD2. Per the germline V gene, CDR1 is SGHNT and CDR2 is YYREEE (reference sequence). V lost 7 bases to trimming and J lost 4 bases; unmatched junction nucleotides: 3. CDR3 length equals 14 residues.

This sequence joins TRBV7-9 and TRBJ1-1; D unclear. The ends were cut back, 1 base at V and 0 bases at J, with 9 bases in the middle. This CDR3 region has 15 residues. Germline V gene data show CDR1 as SEHNR and CDR2 as FQNEAQ (reference sequence). Here the CDR3 DNA reads TGTGCCAGCAGCTTAGGTTCGATGCTGAACACTGAAGCTTTCTTT. It yields the protein CASSLGSMLNTEAFF.

The chain uses TRBV11-2 and TRBJ2-1, with 13 bases aligning to TRBD2. Germline loops: CDR1 SGHAT, CDR2 FQNNGV. J was trimmed by 6 bases and V by 3 bases; bases with no gene match: 8. The CDR3 covers 17 residues. The DNA for the CDR3 is TGTGCCAGCAGCTTCCGGTTGACTAGCGGGAGGACCAATGAGCAGTTCTTC. Protein: CASSFRLTSGRTNEQFF.

This clonotype appeared a single time. The rearrangement links TRBV20-1 to TRBJ2-3; 7 bases map to TRBD1. This CDR3 is 10 amino acids long. With V trimmed by 7 bases and J by 11 bases, 6 bases remained unmatched. CDR1 DFQATT and CDR2 SNEGSKA come from the germline V gene (reference sequence). CDR3 bases: TGCAGTGTCACTAGGGACAGGCAGTATTTT. Its translation: CSVTRDRQYF.

This clonotype appeared a few times. This chain connects TRBV7-9 to TRBJ2-7; perhaps TRBD2 as D (6 bases). The CDR3 loop spans 14 amino acids. With 5 bases removed from V and 4 bases from J, the gap between germline ends came to 15 bases. CDR1 and CDR2 from the germline V gene are SEHNR and FQNEAQ (reference sequence). As DNA, the CDR3 is TGTGCCAGCAGCGGGGGGAGTGGGGGTTACGAGCAGTACTTC. It yields the protein CASSGGSGGYEQYF.

The chain uses TRBV28 and TRBJ2-2, with D perhaps matching TRBD1 (6 bases). Deletions cut 4 bases from V and 1 base from J, with 19 bases between. Germline CDR1 reads MDHEN; CDR2 reads SYDVKM. The CDR3 spans 18 residues. CDR3 residues: CASSSLITGYLNTGELFF. CDR3 coding DNA: TGTGCCAGCAGTTCACTAATAACAGGGTACTTGAACACCGGGGAGCTGTTTTTT.